The present TCR beta chain was sequenced within a study of cytotoxic CD8 clonotypes in ibrutinib-treated CLL. In the study overall: Productive templates averaged roughly 270,000 per sample, and productive rearrangements around 92,000.

Using immunoSEQ multiplex PCR, the repertoire was profiled, and TCRdb retains in-frame clones only, with some absent. The repertoire holds about 140,000 clones, approximately 90% seen once, with roughly a tenth in the top ten. On this clone itself: Antigen unknown.

V lost 9 bases and J lost 5, with 16 bases in between. Germline assignment: CDR1 LNHDA and CDR2 SQIVND (reference sequence). The CDR3 covers 13 residues. General observations from the study: T-cell clonality at baseline went above that of age-matched healthy donors and rose and fell with circulating CD8+ T-cell counts. With treatment, public clonotypes, which were uncommon, either contracted or remained stable.

The chain is built from TRBV19 and TRBJ1-2, with unresolved D. The clonotype was recovered from a human donor with chronic lymphocytic leukemia. Sequences were derived from PBMCs, sampled after 12 months of ibrutinib treatment. CDR3 in amino acids: CASWAREWYGYTF. CDR3 DNA sequence: TGTGCCAGCTGGGCCCGGGAGTGGTATGGCTACACCTTC.